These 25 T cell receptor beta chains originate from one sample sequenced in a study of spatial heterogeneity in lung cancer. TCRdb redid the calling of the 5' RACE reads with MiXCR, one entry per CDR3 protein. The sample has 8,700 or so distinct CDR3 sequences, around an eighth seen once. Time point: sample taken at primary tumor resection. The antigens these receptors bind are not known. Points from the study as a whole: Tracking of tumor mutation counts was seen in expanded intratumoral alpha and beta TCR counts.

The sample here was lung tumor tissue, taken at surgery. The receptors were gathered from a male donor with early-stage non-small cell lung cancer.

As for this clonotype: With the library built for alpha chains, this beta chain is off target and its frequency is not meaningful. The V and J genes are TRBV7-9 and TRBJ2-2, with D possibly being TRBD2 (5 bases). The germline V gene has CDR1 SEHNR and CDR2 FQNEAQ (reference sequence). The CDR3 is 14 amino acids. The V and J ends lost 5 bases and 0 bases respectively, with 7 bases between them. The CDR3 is CASSLRANTGELFF. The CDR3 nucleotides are TGTGCCAGCAGCCTGCGGGCGAACACCGGGGAGCTGTTTTTT. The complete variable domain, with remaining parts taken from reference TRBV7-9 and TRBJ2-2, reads DTGVSQNPRHKITKRGQNVTFRCDPISEHNRLYWYRQTLGQGPEFLTYFQNEAQLEKSRLLSDRFSAERPKGSFSTLEIQRTEQGDSAMYLCASSLRANTGELFFGEGSRLTVL.

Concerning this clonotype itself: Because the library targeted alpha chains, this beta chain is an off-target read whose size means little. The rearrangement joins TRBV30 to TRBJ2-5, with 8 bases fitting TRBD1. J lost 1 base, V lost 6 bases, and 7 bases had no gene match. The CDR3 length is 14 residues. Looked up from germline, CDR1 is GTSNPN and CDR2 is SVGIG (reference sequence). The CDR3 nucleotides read TGTGCCTGCGCGGGACAGGCAAGCCAAGAGACCCAGTACTTC. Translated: CACAGQASQETQYF.

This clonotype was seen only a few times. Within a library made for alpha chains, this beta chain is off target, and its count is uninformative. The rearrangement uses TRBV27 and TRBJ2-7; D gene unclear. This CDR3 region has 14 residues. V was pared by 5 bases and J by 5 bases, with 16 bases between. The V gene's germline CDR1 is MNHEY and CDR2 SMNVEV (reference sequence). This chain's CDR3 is CASSLHRLRHEQYF. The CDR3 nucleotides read TGTGCCAGCAGTCTCCACCGACTGAGGCACGAGCAGTACTTC.

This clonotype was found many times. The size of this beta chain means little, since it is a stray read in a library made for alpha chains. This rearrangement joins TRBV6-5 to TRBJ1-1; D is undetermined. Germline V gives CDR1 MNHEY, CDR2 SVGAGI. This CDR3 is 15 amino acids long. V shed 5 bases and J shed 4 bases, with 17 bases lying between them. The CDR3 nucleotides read TGTGCCAGCAGTCTCGTGGGCGGACGGGGCACTGAAGCTTTCTTT. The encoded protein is CASSLVGGRGTEAFF.

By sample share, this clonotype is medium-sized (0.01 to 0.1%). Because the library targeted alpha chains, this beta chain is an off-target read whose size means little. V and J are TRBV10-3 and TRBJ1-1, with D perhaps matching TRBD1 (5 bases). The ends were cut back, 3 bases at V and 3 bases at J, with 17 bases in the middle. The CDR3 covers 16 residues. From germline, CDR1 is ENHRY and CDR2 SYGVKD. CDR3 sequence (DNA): TGTGCCATCAGTGAAGTGAAAAGGGGAACGTACACTGAAGCTTTCTTT. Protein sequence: CAISEVKRGTYTEAFF.

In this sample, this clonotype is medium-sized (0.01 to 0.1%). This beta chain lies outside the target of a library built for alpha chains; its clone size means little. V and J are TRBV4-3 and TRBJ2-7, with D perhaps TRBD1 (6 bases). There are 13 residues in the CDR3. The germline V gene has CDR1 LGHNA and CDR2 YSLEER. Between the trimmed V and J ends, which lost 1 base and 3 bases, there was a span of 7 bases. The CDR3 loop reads CASSQGTDYEQYF. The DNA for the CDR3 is TGCGCCAGCAGCCAAGGGACAGACTACGAGCAGTACTTC.

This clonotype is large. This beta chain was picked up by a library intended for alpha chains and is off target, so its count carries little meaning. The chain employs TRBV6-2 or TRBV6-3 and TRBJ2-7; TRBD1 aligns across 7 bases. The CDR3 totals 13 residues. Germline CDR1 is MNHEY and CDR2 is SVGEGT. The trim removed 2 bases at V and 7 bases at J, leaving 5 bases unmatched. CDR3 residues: CASSYRDSWEQYF. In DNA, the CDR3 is TGTGCCAGCAGTTACCGGGACAGTTGGGAGCAGTACTTC.

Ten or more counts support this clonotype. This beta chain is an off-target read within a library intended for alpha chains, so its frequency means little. In nucleotides, the CDR3 is TGTGCCATCAACCTGGGACAGCAGAACACCGGGGAGCTGTTTTTT. The encoded protein is CAINLGQQNTGELFF. The chain links TRBV10-3 to TRBJ2-2; TRBD1 aligns across 7 bases. Germline V gene lookup returns CDR1 ENHRY and CDR2 SYGVKD. Trimming at V came to 7 bases and at J to 1 base, leaving 6 bases not matched to a gene. This CDR3 comprises 15 residues.

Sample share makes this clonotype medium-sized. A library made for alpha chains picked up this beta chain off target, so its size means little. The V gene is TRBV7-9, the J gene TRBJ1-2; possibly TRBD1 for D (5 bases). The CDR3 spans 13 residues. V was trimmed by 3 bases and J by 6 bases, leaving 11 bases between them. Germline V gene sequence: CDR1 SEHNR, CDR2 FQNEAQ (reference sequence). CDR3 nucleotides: TGTGCCAGCAGCTTGGGGCCGGCAGATGGCTACACCTTC. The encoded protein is CASSLGPADGYTF.

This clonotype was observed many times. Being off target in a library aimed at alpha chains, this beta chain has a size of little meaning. This CDR3 reads CASSLEGTSSSTDTQYF. CDR3 nucleotides: TGTGCCAGCAGCTTGGAAGGGACTAGCTCTAGCACAGATACGCAGTATTTT. This chain joins TRBV5-8 and TRBJ2-3, with 9 bases aligning to TRBD2. The CDR3 has 17 amino acids. The V gene end was trimmed by 0 bases and the J gene end by 0 bases; junction bases not matched to a gene: 5. The germline CDR1 and CDR2 sequences are SGHTS and YDEGEE.

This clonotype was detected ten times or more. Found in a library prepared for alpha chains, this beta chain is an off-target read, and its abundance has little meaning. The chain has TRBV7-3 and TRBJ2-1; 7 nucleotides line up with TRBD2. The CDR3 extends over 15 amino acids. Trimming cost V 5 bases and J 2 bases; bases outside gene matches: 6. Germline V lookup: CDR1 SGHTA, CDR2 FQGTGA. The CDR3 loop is CASSLSGLTYNEQFF. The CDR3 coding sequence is TGTGCCAGCAGCCTTAGCGGGCTGACCTACAATGAGCAGTTCTTC.

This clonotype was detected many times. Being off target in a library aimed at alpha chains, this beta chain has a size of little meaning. CDR3 bases: TGTGCCAGCAGCCCGGAGGCTGCGGGACTAGCGACTTCCTACGAGCAGTACTTC. Its protein product is CASSPEAAGLATSYEQYF. V and J are TRBV7-6 and TRBJ2-7, with 10 bases aligning to TRBD2. Germline-derived CDR1 and CDR2 are SGHVS and FNYEAQ. J lost 1 base, V lost 5 bases, and 14 bases had no gene match. The CDR3 loop spans 18 amino acids. Full variable domain (missing parts from reference TRBV7-6 and TRBJ2-7): GAGVSQSPRYKVTKRGQDVALRCDPISGHVSLYWYRQALGQGPEFLTYFNYEAQQDKSGLPNDRFSAERPEGSISTLTIQRTEQRDSAMYRCASSPEAAGLATSYEQYFGPGTRLTVT.

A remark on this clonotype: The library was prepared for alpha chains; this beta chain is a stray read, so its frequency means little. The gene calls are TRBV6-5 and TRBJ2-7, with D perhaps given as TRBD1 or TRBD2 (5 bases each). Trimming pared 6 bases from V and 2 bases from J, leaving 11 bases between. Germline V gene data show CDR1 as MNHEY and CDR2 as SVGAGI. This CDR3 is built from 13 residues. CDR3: CASRRGMAYEQYF. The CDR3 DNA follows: TGTGCCAGCAGGAGGGGCATGGCCTACGAGCAGTACTTC.

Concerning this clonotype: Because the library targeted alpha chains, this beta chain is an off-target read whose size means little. The CDR3 here is CSADIADTQYF. The CDR3, as DNA: TGCAGCGCAGACATCGCGGATACGCAGTATTTT. The rearrangement uses TRBV29-1 and TRBJ2-3; no clear D gene. V shed 7 bases and J shed 6 bases, with 11 bases lying between them. Germline values: CDR1 SQVTM, CDR2 ANQGSEA. The length of the CDR3 is 11 residues.

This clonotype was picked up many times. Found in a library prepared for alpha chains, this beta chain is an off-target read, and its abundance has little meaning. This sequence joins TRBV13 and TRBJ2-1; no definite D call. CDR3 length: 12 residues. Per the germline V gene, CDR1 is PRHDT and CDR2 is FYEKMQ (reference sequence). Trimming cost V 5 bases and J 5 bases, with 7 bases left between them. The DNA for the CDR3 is TGTGCCAGCAGCCAGACAAACAATGAGCAGTTCTTC. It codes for CASSQTNNEQFF.

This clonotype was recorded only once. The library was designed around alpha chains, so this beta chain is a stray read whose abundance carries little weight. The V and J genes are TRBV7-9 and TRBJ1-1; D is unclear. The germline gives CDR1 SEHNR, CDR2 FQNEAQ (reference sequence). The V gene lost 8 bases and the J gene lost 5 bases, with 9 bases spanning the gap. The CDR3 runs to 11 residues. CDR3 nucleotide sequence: TGTGCCAGCCTGGAGGGAACTGAAGCTTTCTTT. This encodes CASLEGTEAFF.

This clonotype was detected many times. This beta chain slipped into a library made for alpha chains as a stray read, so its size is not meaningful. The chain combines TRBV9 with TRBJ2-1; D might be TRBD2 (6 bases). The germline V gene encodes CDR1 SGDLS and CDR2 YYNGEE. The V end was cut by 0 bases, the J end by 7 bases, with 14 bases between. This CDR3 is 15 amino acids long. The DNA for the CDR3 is TGTGCCAGCAGCGTAGTTGGTAGCGGAGAGAATGAGCAGTTCTTC. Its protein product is CASSVVGSGENEQFF.

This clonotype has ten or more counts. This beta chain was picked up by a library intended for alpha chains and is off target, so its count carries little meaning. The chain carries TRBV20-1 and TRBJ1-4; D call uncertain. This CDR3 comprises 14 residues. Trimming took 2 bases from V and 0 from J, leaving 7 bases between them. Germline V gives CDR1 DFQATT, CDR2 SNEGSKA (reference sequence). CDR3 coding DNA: TGCAGTGCTAGAATCCCAGCAACTAATGAAAAACTGTTTTTT. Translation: CSARIPATNEKLFF.

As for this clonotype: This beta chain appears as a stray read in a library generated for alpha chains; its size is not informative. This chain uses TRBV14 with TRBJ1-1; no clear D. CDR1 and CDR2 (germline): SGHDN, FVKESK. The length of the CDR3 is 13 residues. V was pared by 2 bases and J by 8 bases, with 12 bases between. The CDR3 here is CASSQLGEREAFF. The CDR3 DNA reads TGTGCCAGCAGCCAACTCGGGGAGAGAGAAGCTTTCTTT. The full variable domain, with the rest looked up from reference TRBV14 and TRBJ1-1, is EAGVTQFPSHSVIEKGQTVTLRCDPISGHDNLYWYRRVMGKEIKFLLHFVKESKQDESGMPNNRFLAERTGGTYSTLKVQPAELEDSGVYFCASSQLGEREAFFGQGTRLTVV.

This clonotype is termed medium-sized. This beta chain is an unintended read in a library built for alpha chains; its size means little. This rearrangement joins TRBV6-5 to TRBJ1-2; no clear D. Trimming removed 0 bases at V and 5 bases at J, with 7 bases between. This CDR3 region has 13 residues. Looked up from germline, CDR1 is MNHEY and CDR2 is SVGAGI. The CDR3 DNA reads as TGTGCCAGCAGTTACTCTTACTCTTATGGCTACACCTTC. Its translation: CASSYSYSYGYTF.

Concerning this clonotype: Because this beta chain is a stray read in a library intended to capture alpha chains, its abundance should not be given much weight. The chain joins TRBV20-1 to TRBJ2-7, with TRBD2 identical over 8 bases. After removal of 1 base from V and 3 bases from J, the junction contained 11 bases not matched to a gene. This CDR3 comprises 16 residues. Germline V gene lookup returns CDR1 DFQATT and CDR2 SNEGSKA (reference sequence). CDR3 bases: TGCAGTGCTAGAGGTCTTAACGGGAGGGCCTTCTACGAGCAGTACTTC. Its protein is CSARGLNGRAFYEQYF.

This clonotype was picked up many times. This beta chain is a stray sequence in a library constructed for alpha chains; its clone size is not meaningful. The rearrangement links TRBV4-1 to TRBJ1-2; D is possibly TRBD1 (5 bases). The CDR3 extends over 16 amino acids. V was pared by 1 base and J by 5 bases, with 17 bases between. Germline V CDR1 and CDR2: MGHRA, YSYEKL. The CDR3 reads CASSQGTGEGRYGYTF. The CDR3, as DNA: TGCGCCAGCAGCCAAGGGACTGGGGAGGGGCGATATGGCTACACCTTC.

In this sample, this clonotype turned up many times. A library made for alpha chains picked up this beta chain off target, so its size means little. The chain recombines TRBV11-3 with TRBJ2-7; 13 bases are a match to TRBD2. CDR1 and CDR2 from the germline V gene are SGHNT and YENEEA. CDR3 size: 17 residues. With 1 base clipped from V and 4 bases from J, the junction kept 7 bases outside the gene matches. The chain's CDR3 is CASSLVRTSGSFYEQYF. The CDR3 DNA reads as TGTGCCAGCAGCTTAGTAAGGACTAGCGGGAGTTTTTACGAGCAGTACTTC.

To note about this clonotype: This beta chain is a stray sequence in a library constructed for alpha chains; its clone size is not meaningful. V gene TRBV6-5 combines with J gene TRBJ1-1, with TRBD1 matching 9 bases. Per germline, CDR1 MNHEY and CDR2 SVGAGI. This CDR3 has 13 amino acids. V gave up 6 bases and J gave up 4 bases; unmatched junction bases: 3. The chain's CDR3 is CASRTGGGTEAFF. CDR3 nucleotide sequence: TGTGCCAGCAGGACAGGGGGAGGCACTGAAGCTTTCTTT.

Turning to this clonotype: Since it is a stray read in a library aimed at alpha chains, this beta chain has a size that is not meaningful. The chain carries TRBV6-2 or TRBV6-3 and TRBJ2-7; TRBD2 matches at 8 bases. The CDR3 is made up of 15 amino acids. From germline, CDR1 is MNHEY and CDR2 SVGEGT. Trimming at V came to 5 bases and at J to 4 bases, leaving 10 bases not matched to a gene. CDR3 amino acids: CASSPLRGGHYEQYF. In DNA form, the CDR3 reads TGTGCCAGCAGTCCCCTCCGGGGGGGCCATTACGAGCAGTACTTC.